This record looks at one T cell receptor (beta chain) sequence and its context. What it binds is unknown. The primer mix had 60 Vbeta and 13 Jbeta primers. In the study's own analysis: It was a later analysis that counted tens of millions of unique TCR beta chains, of which around 11 million were shared. Assay used: immunoSEQ multiplex PCR; TCRdb lists only in-frame clones, some missing. The V and J calls and clone size were taken over from that table, and D and trimming were inferred from the DNA. The table records around 100,000 clones, roughly 74% of them present only once. This CDR3 comprises 16 residues. The germline gives CDR1 SNHLY, CDR2 FYNNEI. V was clipped by 3 bases and J by 3 bases, with 15 bases between them. This entry belongs to a study of cytomegalovirus exposure and HLA in healthy donors. Study-wide results and limits: Listed as cytomegalovirus-associated were 150 to 200 TCR beta chains.

This clonotype was obtained from a woman in her 30s in good health and CMV-seronegative. This chain uses TRBV2 with TRBJ1-5; maybe TRBD1 (5 bases). Sequencing used PBMCs. The CDR3 here is CASSDNLGGFNQPQHF. The DNA for the CDR3 is TGTGCCAGCAGTGATAACCTCGGGGGTTTCAATCAGCCCCAGCATTTT.